The 24 T cell receptor beta chains below come from one sample, sequenced in a study of blood T cell repertoires in COVID-19. Here immunoSEQ multiplex PCR was the method, and the copy in TCRdb shows in-frame clones only, minus some. The table includes approximately 150,000 clones, 93% detected once. Source material: peripheral blood. Receptors originate from a woman in her sixties with COVID-19, enrolled during active disease.

The chain joins TRBV9 to TRBJ2-3; D may be TRBD2 (7 bases). V was pared by 1 base and J by 0 bases, with 15 bases between. In germline, CDR1 is SGDLS, CDR2 YYNGEE. CDR3 length: 17 residues. The CDR3 DNA follows: TGTGCCAGCAGCGTAACGGGGGGTCAGGGGAGCACAGATACGCAGTATTTT. Residues: CASSVTGGQGSTDTQYF.

The genes are TRBV30 and TRBJ1-2; no clear D gene. Trimming cost V 3 bases and J 8 bases, with 10 bases left between them. CDR1 and CDR2 from the germline V gene are GTSNPN and SVGIG (reference sequence). The CDR3 consists of 11 residues. The CDR3 DNA reads as TGTGCCTGGAGCCGCGGGGTGGGCTACACCTTC. It translates to CAWSRGVGYTF.

This chain joins TRBV10-3 and TRBJ1-1; D uncertain. V lost 4 bases, J lost 0 bases, and 18 bases lay in between. The CDR3 has 17 residues. Looked up from germline, CDR1 is ENHRY and CDR2 is SYGVKD. This CDR3 is CAISAGGVAELNTEAFF. In DNA, the CDR3 is TGTGCCATCAGTGCAGGAGGTGTTGCCGAACTGAACACTGAAGCTTTCTTT.

The chain links TRBV6-6 to TRBJ2-1; D unclear. This CDR3 has 16 amino acids. Germline V gene sequence: CDR1 MNHNY, CDR2 SVGAGI (reference sequence). V shed 0 bases and J shed 0 bases, with 9 bases lying between them. The CDR3 loop reads CASSYSQSSSYNEQFF. DNA of the CDR3: TGTGCCAGCAGTTACTCCCAATCCAGCTCCTACAATGAGCAGTTCTTC.

The V gene is TRBV5-6, the J gene TRBJ1-2, with D unresolved. The V gene's germline CDR1 is SGHDT and CDR2 YYEEEE. This CDR3 is built from 12 residues. V was shortened by 0 bases and J by 8 bases, with 8 bases between the two germline ends. The CDR3 DNA follows: TGTGCCAGCAGCTTGGGGCCAGGCGGCTACACCTTC. Translating it yields CASSLGPGGYTF.

The rearrangement links TRBV7-9 to TRBJ1-4; D is ambiguous. From germline, CDR1 is SEHNR and CDR2 FQNEAQ (reference sequence). This CDR3 is 15 amino acids long. The ends were cut back, 5 bases at V and 6 bases at J, with 16 bases in the middle. The CDR3 region is CASSPPGSRYEKLFF. The CDR3 coding sequence is TGTGCCAGCAGCCCCCCCGGGTCACGTTATGAAAAACTGTTTTTT.

This clone was found a few times. The chain has TRBV2 and TRBJ1-4, with a possible D match to TRBD1 (6 bases). Trimming removed 6 bases at V and 5 bases at J, with 13 bases between. CDR1 is SNHLY and CDR2 is FYNNEI in the germline V gene. The CDR3 runs to 14 residues. The CDR3 coding sequence is TGTGCCAGCAGGGACAGCTCTCAAAATGAAAAACTGTTTTTT. Protein: CASRDSSQNEKLFF. Full variable domain (remainder filled in from reference TRBV2 and TRBJ1-4): EPEVTQTPSHQVTQMGQEVILRCVPISNHLYFYWYRQILGQKVEFLVSFYNNEISEKSEIFDDQFSVERPDGSNFTLKIRSTKLEDSAMYFCASRDSSQNEKLFFGSGTQLSVL.

V gene TRBV21-1 combines with J gene TRBJ1-2; the D call in the table, TRBD1, was not verified against the DNA. TRBV21-1 is a recognized pseudogene. The CDR3 is made up of 13 amino acids. The CDR3 sequence is CASNQDREYGYTF. Here the CDR3 DNA reads TGTGCCAGCAATCAAGACAGGGAGTATGGCTACACCTTC.

V and J are TRBV7-2 and TRBJ1-4; tentative D call: TRBD1 (6 bases). The V end was cut by 4 bases, the J end by 1 base, with 13 bases between. CDR3 size: 16 residues. Germline assignment: CDR1 SGHTA and CDR2 FQGNSA. CDR3 in DNA: TGTGCCAGCAGCTCCCGTAGGGGGGGAACTAATGAAAAACTGTTTTTT. It translates to CASSSRRGGTNEKLFF.

The J gene is TRBJ1-4, the V gene TRBV25-1, with D perhaps matching TRBD1 (6 bases). Germline CDR1 reads MGHDK; CDR2 reads SYGVNS. This CDR3 is built from 15 residues. Deletions cut 6 bases from V and 3 bases from J, with 14 bases between. The CDR3 nucleotides read TGTGCCAGCAGACCTGATTGGGGGCCTAATGAAAAACTGTTTTTT. Protein product: CASRPDWGPNEKLFF.

The CDR3 nucleotides are TGTGCCACCAGCAGAGATCAGGGTCCCTTTAGCAATCAGCCCCAGCATTTT. Translating it yields CATSRDQGPFSNQPQHF. This chain connects TRBV15 to TRBJ1-5, with a weak D call TRBD1 (5 bases). The CDR3 contains 17 residues. Trimming cost V 0 bases and J 0 bases, with 12 bases left between them. Germline V gene lookup returns CDR1 LNHNV and CDR2 YYDKDF (reference sequence).

The chain joins TRBV7-2 to TRBJ1-2; 8 bases map to TRBD1. The V gene end was trimmed by 5 bases and the J gene end by 7 bases; junction bases not matched to a gene: 12. Germline CDR1 reads SGHTA; CDR2 reads FQGNSA. CDR3 length: 15 residues. The CDR3 DNA is TGTGCCAGCAGCCAAGGGGACAGGCGCGGGTCTGGCTACACCTTC. It codes for CASSQGDRRGSGYTF.

This chain links TRBV18 with TRBJ1-3; D possibly corresponds to TRBD1 (5 bases). V was clipped by 1 base and J by 3 bases, with 16 bases between them. CDR3 length equals 17 residues. Germline V gives CDR1 KGHSH, CDR2 LQKENI. CDR3 DNA sequence: TGTGCCAGCTCACCACTAGAGAGACAGAGTCGTGGAAACACCATATATTTT. Its protein is CASSPLERQSRGNTIYF.

To note about this clone: This sample includes further DNA sequences coding for the same CDR3. The chain uses TRBV4-1 and TRBJ1-5, with 10 bases identical to TRBD1. Germline V gives CDR1 MGHRA, CDR2 YSYEKL. Trimming took 4 bases from V and 4 from J; bases not matched to a gene: 1. The CDR3 loop spans 14 amino acids. The CDR3 sequence is CASSPGQGNQPQHF. As DNA, the CDR3 is TGCGCCAGCAGCCCGGGACAGGGGAATCAGCCCCAGCATTTT.

In its sample, this clone was seen a few times. At the DNA level, this CDR3 is encoded by other sequences in the same sample as well. J is TRBJ1-2 and V is TRBV9, with TRBD1 identical over 8 bases. CDR1 is SGDLS, CDR2 YYNGEE, per germline. With 4 bases clipped from V and 6 bases from J, the junction kept 5 bases outside the gene matches. The CDR3 covers 13 residues. The CDR3 here is CASSSGQGDGYTF. The CDR3 nucleotides read TGTGCCAGCAGCTCAGGACAGGGCGATGGCTACACCTTC.

J is TRBJ2-5 and V is TRBV10-3; the D gene is possibly TRBD2 (7 bases). Germline loops: CDR1 ENHRY, CDR2 SYGVKD. V lost 11 bases and J 5 bases, leaving 21 bases between the germline ends. The CDR3 has 14 amino acids. The CDR3 nucleotides are TGTGCCTCCTGGGGGGGCGAGGCCTATGAGACCCAGTACTTC. It specifies CASWGGEAYETQYF.

The count of this clone is one. V gene TRBV7-2 combines with J gene TRBJ2-7, with 15 positions matching TRBD2. The germline V gene has CDR1 SGHTA and CDR2 FQGNSA. With 6 bases clipped from V and 2 bases from J, the junction kept 2 bases outside the gene matches. CDR3 length equals 15 residues. The chain's CDR3 is CASSWTSGGAYEQYF. The DNA of the CDR3 is TGTGCCAGCAGTTGGACTAGCGGGGGGGCCTACGAGCAGTACTTC.

This chain's CDR3 is CASSLMTGMTNEQFF. CDR3 nucleotide sequence: TGTGCCAGCAGCTTAATGACAGGGATGACGAATGAGCAGTTCTTC. J is TRBJ2-1 and V is TRBV7-2, with 7 bases matching TRBD1. Trimming cost V 2 bases and J 7 bases; bases outside gene matches: 8. The germline CDR1 and CDR2 sequences are SGHTA and FQGNSA. The CDR3 contains 15 residues.

The chain combines TRBV19 with TRBJ1-2; maybe TRBD1 (5 bases). The V and J ends lost 7 bases and 4 bases respectively, with 19 bases between them. The CDR3 covers 15 residues. Germline-derived CDR1 and CDR2 are LNHDA and SQIVND (reference sequence). CDR3 protein: CASTTKLGVGYGYTF. The CDR3 coding sequence is TGTGCCAGTACGACGAAGCTAGGGGTTGGCTATGGCTACACCTTC.

The chain combines TRBV12-5 with TRBJ2-7, with D possibly TRBD1 on 5 matching bases. Trimming removed 7 bases from V and 2 bases from J, with 12 bases in between. In germline, CDR1 is LGHNT, CDR2 FRNRAP. The CDR3 has 13 residues. Here the CDR3 DNA reads TGTGCTAGTGCCTTGGACACCGCCTACGAGCAGTACTTC. Translating gives CASALDTAYEQYF.

The V and J genes are TRBV30 and TRBJ1-2; tentatively, D is TRBD1 (5 bases). This CDR3 has 13 amino acids. CDR1 is GTSNPN and CDR2 is SVGIG in the germline V gene (reference sequence). Trimming removed 2 bases from V and 7 bases from J, with 14 bases in between. Here the CDR3 reads CAWSPRAGRGYTF. The CDR3 DNA follows: TGTGCCTGGAGTCCCAGGGCTGGGCGTGGCTACACCTTC.

The chain uses TRBV19 and TRBJ1-4; weak D call: TRBD1 (6 bases). The CDR3 length is 14 residues. Looked up from germline, CDR1 is LNHDA and CDR2 is SQIVND (reference sequence). Deletions cut 8 bases from V and 2 bases from J, with 12 bases between. The CDR3 region has the DNA TGTGCCAGTGCACAGGGTTCCACTAATGAAAAACTGTTTTTT. This gives the protein CASAQGSTNEKLFF.

This clone was seen once. The V call is TRBV2, the J call TRBJ2-5, with a possible D match to TRBD1 (6 bases). Germline V CDR1 and CDR2: SNHLY, FYNNEI. The CDR3 totals 15 residues. Trimming removed 3 bases from V and 5 bases from J, with 16 bases in between. The CDR3 DNA reads TGTGCCAGCAGTGATTCAGCAGGGGAAGGGGAGACCCAGTACTTC. Its protein product is CASSDSAGEGETQYF.

The J gene is TRBJ2-4, the V gene TRBV6-5; the match to TRBD1 covers 7 bases. Losses at the gene ends were 5 bases for V and 7 bases for J; bases not matched to a gene: 11. From germline, CDR1 is MNHEY and CDR2 SVGAGI. This CDR3 has 15 residues. The CDR3 nucleotides are TGTGCCAGCAGTCCTGGGGGAAGGGGGCGGAACATTCAGTACTTC. Protein: CASSPGGRGRNIQYF.